The clone carrying this T cell receptor (beta chain) was seen a few times. No antigen is known for it. This specimen belongs to a study of vaccination and CD4 T cells after COVID-19. Study outcomes and limitations: Convalescent patients studied were relatively few, and early post-infection timepoints were absent. Reactive clonotype counts went from median about 20 after infection to around 38 after vaccination, nonsignificantly.

Sequencing of the DNA from cultured CD4+ T cells was carried out with the Oncomine TCR Beta short-read assay. In this case, cultured CD4+ T cells provided the extracted genomic DNA. Using its own MiXCR run on the PCR reads, TCRdb lists one record per CDR3 protein. The sample records 20,000 to 25,000 distinct CDR3 sequences, 67% being singletons. Treatment given: roughly 11-day PBMC culture with coronavirus spike peptide pools or control peptides (ViraFEST assay). This CDR3 region has 15 residues. The V gene lost 7 bases and the J gene lost 3 bases, with 18 bases spanning the gap. Germline V lookup: CDR1 SNHLY, CDR2 FYNNEI.

V gene TRBV2 combines with J gene TRBJ1-1; the D gene is possibly TRBD1 (6 bases). The origin of this receptor is a human donor who received a COVID-19 vaccine. Sequenced here: CD4+ T cells from blood, cultured in vitro, sampled after SARS-CoV-2 vaccination. CDR3 sequence reads: CASTKEGGGYTEAFF. CDR3 coding DNA: TGTGCCAGCACCAAGGAGGGGGGCGGGTACACTGAAGCTTTCTTT.